Shown below are 20 T cell receptor beta chains from a single sample sequenced in a study of graft-versus-host responses after intestinal transplantation. Here immunoSEQ multiplex PCR was the method, and the copy in TCRdb shows in-frame clones only, minus some. The sample lists about 85,000 clones; approximately 90% were seen once. No cognate antigen is known for these TCRs. The specimen was unstimulated CD8+ T cells sorted from spleen or lymph node cells, collected before transplant. The receptor set was obtained from a human donor who was the organ donor for an intestinal transplant.

The rearrangement uses TRBV18 and TRBJ1-1, with D perhaps TRBD1 (5 bases). Trimming shortened V by 3 bases and J by 6 bases, and 11 bases separated the two germline ends. Germline V gives CDR1 KGHSH, CDR2 LQKENI. The CDR3 has 13 residues. CDR3 in amino acids: CASSPGAPAEAFF. In DNA, the CDR3 is TGTGCCAGCTCACCCGGGGCACCGGCTGAAGCTTTCTTT. The entire variable domain, with the rest obtained from reference TRBV18 and TRBJ1-1, is as follows: NAGVMQNPRHLVRRRGQEARLRCSPMKGHSHVYWYRQLPEEGLKFMVYLQKENIIDESGMPKERFSAEFPKEGPSILRIQQVVRGDSAAYFCASSPGAPAEAFFGQGTRLTVV.

This sequence joins TRBV11-2 and TRBJ2-7, with 12 nucleotides matching TRBD2. Germline loops: CDR1 SGHAT, CDR2 FQNNGV. The CDR3 is 16 amino acids. V was clipped by 3 bases and J by 5 bases; unmatched bases: 8. The CDR3 bases are TGTGCCAGCAGCTTTTGGACTAGCGGGGCGATGGACGAGCAGTACTTC. Amino acid sequence: CASSFWTSGAMDEQYF.

The chain uses TRBV7-9 and TRBJ1-2; the D is unclear. This CDR3 is 12 amino acids long. Germline V gives CDR1 SEHNR, CDR2 FQNEAQ (reference sequence). The V end lost 1 base, the J end lost 5 bases, and 5 bases lay between the germline ends. This chain's CDR3 is CASSLVVYGYTF. The CDR3 DNA reads as TGTGCCAGCAGCTTAGTAGTGTATGGCTACACCTTC.

This chain uses TRBV5-1 with TRBJ1-2; perhaps TRBD1 as D (6 bases). The ends were cut back, 8 bases at V and 3 bases at J, with 11 bases in the middle. Germline CDR1 is SGHRS and CDR2 is YFSETQ. CDR3 length: 12 amino acids. The DNA of the CDR3 is TGCGCCAGGCAACAGGGTGACTATGGCTACACCTTC. This translates into CARQQGDYGYTF.

CDR3 loop: CASHDSRGAFF. The CDR3, as DNA: TGCGCTAGCCACGATTCAAGGGGAGCTTTCTTT. The gene calls are TRBV5-1 and TRBJ1-1; TRBD1 might be the D (5 bases). This CDR3 contains 11 residues. Germline V lookup: CDR1 SGHRS, CDR2 YFSETQ.

J is TRBJ2-7 and V is TRBV6-1; D not certain. The ends were cut back, 4 bases at V and 0 bases at J, with 10 bases in the middle. CDR1 and CDR2 (germline): MNHNS, SASEGT. The CDR3 runs 14 residues. CDR3 DNA sequence: TGTGCCAGCAGTGTTCTCTCGAGCTCCTACGAGCAGTACTTC. Encoded protein: CASSVLSSSYEQYF.

V and J are TRBV19 and TRBJ1-5, with TRBD1 identical over 10 bases. This CDR3 is built from 15 residues. Losses at the gene ends were 8 bases for V and 4 bases for J; bases not matched to a gene: 8. Germline V CDR1 and CDR2: LNHDA, SQIVND (reference sequence). CDR3 DNA sequence: TGTGCCAGTCGGGACAGGGGATGGGGTAATCAGCCCCAGCATTTT. Protein: CASRDRGWGNQPQHF.

The chain carries TRBV4-1 and TRBJ1-2; D uncertain. Trimming stripped 1 base from V and 2 bases from J, with 11 bases between. Germline V lookup: CDR1 MGHRA, CDR2 YSYEKL. There are 15 residues in the CDR3. CDR3 amino acids: CASSQVAWANYGYTF. The CDR3 DNA is TGCGCCAGCAGCCAAGTTGCCTGGGCGAACTATGGCTACACCTTC.

The chain employs TRBV7-9 and TRBJ1-2; D not resolved. Trimming left V 6 bases short and J 2 bases short, with 10 bases between. CDR1 is SEHNR and CDR2 is FQNEAQ in the germline V gene (reference sequence). The CDR3 consists of 13 residues. CDR3 nucleotides: TGTGCCAGCAGACCTACGGAAAACTATGGCTACACCTTC. Translation gives CASRPTENYGYTF. Filled out from reference TRBV7-9 and TRBJ1-2, the complete variable domain reads DTGVSQNPRHKITKRGQNVTFRCDPISEHNRLYWYRQTLGQGPEFLTYFQNEAQLEKSRLLSDRFSAERPKGSFSTLEIQRTEQGDSAMYLCASRPTENYGYTFGSGTRLTVV.

This chain connects TRBV19 to TRBJ1-4; tentative D call: TRBD1 (5 bases). Trimming cost V 5 bases and J 14 bases, with 15 bases left between them. The CDR3 contains 12 residues. From germline, CDR1 is LNHDA and CDR2 SQIVND (reference sequence). DNA of the CDR3: TGTGCCAGTAGTCCCCCTGGGGGTACTCTGTTTTTT. Amino acid sequence: CASSPPGGTLFF.

The rearrangement joins TRBV7-9 to TRBJ2-6; no clear D. The germline V gene has CDR1 SEHNR and CDR2 FQNEAQ (reference sequence). CDR3 length: 16 residues. Trimming stripped 7 bases from V and 0 bases from J, with 13 bases between. DNA of the CDR3: TGTGCCAGCAACCCACTCTTCGACTCTGGGGCCAACGTCCTGACTTTC. Encoded protein: CASNPLFDSGANVLTF.

The chain is built from TRBV10-1 and TRBJ2-7, with 7 positions matching TRBD1. Germline V lookup: CDR1 WNHNN, CDR2 SYGVQD (reference sequence). The CDR3 has 13 residues. V dropped 6 bases and J dropped 5; count of bases not matched to a gene: 7. As DNA, the CDR3 is TGCGCCAGCAGCTTGACAGGGTGGCACGAGCAGTACTTC. The encoded protein is CASSLTGWHEQYF.

The chain employs TRBV13 and TRBJ2-1, with D unclear. Trimming left V 0 bases short and J 4 bases short, with 7 bases between. The CDR3 spans 14 residues. Per the germline V gene, CDR1 is PRHDT and CDR2 is FYEKMQ (reference sequence). CDR3 DNA sequence: TGTGCCAGCAGCTTAGGAGCTGCTTACAATGAGCAGTTCTTC. It yields the protein CASSLGAAYNEQFF. Full variable domain (missing parts from reference TRBV13 and TRBJ2-1): AAGVIQSPRHLIKEKRETATLKCYPIPRHDTVYWYQQGPGQDPQFLISFYEKMQSDKGSIPDRFSAQQFSDYHSELNMSSLELGDSALYFCASSLGAAYNEQFFGPGTRLTVL.

V gene TRBV5-4 combines with J gene TRBJ1-2, with D tentatively TRBD1 (5 bases). The CDR3 spans 14 residues. The V gene lost 2 bases and the J gene lost 8 bases, with 16 bases spanning the gap. CDR1 is SGHNT and CDR2 is YYREEE in the germline V gene (reference sequence). Here the CDR3 DNA reads TGTGCCAGCAGCTTCTGGGCGGGGGGAGGCGGCTACACCTTC. Translation gives CASSFWAGGGGYTF.

The chain joins TRBV6-1 to TRBJ2-2, with D unresolved. The CDR3 is made up of 17 amino acids. Trimming left V 2 bases short and J 0 bases short, with 13 bases between. Germline CDR1 reads MNHNS; CDR2 reads SASEGT. CDR3 protein: CASSEPLQLPNTGELFF. DNA of the CDR3: TGTGCCAGCAGTGAACCATTACAGCTACCGAACACCGGGGAGCTGTTTTTT.

CDR3 nucleotide sequence: TGTGCCAGCAGCCTTTTCGGCCAAGAGACCCAGTACTTC. Amino acids: CASSLFGQETQYF. This chain uses TRBV11-2 with TRBJ2-5; no reliable D call. The ends were cut back, 5 bases at V and 1 base at J, with 8 bases in the middle. CDR1 is SGHAT and CDR2 is FQNNGV in the germline V gene. The CDR3 totals 13 residues.

The V gene is TRBV7-6, the J gene TRBJ2-2; 7 nucleotides agree with TRBD1. CDR1 is SGHVS and CDR2 is FNYEAQ in the germline V gene. CDR3 length: 19 amino acids. The J segment lost 0 bases and the V segment lost 4 bases, leaving 14 bases of the junction unmatched. The CDR3 protein is CASSWSIIQGKTNTGELFF. Written as DNA, the CDR3 is TGTGCCAGCAGCTGGTCAATAATACAGGGGAAAACGAACACCGGGGAGCTGTTTTTT.

The gene calls are TRBV6-6 and TRBJ1-1; the match to TRBD1 covers 10 bases. The V segment lost 6 bases and the J segment 4 bases; nucleotides outside the gene matches: 5. CDR3 size: 14 residues. Germline values: CDR1 MNHNY, CDR2 SVGAGI (reference sequence). The CDR3 spells CASRPGQGVTEAFF. The CDR3, as DNA: TGTGCCAGCAGACCAGGACAGGGGGTCACTGAAGCTTTCTTT.

The chain joins TRBV14 to TRBJ2-3; 8 bases fit TRBD2. The CDR3 contains 16 residues. The V and J ends lost 5 bases and 0 bases, in that order; junction bases with no gene match: 7. CDR1 is SGHDN, CDR2 FVKESK, per germline. The CDR3 sequence is CASSIGGAESTDTQYF. CDR3 DNA: TGTGCCAGCAGCATCGGGGGGGCCGAGAGCACAGATACGCAGTATTTT.

This clone appeared a single time. This rearrangement joins TRBV7-8 to TRBJ2-5; tentative D call: TRBD2 (6 bases). There are 15 residues in the CDR3. The V gene's germline CDR1 is SGHVS and CDR2 FQNEAQ. V lost 5 bases to trimming and J lost 5 bases, with 18 bases between them. In DNA, the CDR3 is TGTGCCAGCAGCCCCGGGACCGGGGGTTGGGAGACCCAGTACTTC. Protein product: CASSPGTGGWETQYF. Filled out from reference TRBV7-8 and TRBJ2-5, the complete variable domain reads GAGVSQSPRYKVAKRGQDVALRCDPISGHVSLFWYQQALGQGPEFLTYFQNEAQLDKSGLPSDRFFAERPEGSVSTLKIQRTQQEDSAVYLCASSPGTGGWETQYFGPGTRLLVL.